Below, 32 T cell receptor beta chains from the same sample are listed, as sequenced in a study of blood T cell repertoires in COVID-19 (dated by TCRdb to 2018 to 2020). Library construction relied on the immunoSEQ multiplex PCR assay. This immuneACCESS table, as held by TCRdb, lists in-frame sequences with V and J called but not all clones. Of the missing ones, under half trace to an unresolved V gene in checked studies; the others have no known cause. The sample contains more than 300,000 clones, 87% of them found a single time. Of the sample, around 2% is held by the ten largest clones. Source material: PBMCs or T cells enriched from blood (not recorded which). These receptor sequences come from a man aged 40-50 years in a cohort exposed to, infected with or recovered from COVID-19 (not recorded which).

The rearrangement uses TRBV6-2 or TRBV6-3 and TRBJ2-1; 9 bases agree with TRBD1. The J segment lost 5 bases and the V segment lost 6 bases, leaving 8 bases of the junction unmatched. The CDR3 totals 15 residues. Germline CDR1 is MNHEY and CDR2 is SVGEGT. CDR3 nucleotide sequence: TGTGCCAGCAGCCCTAAGCGGGACAGGGACAATGAGCAGTTCTTC. This encodes CASSPKRDRDNEQFF.

This rearrangement joins TRBV27 to TRBJ2-7; D remains ambiguous. The V end lost 7 bases, the J end lost 6 bases, and 7 bases lay between the germline ends. The CDR3 runs 10 residues. The germline CDR1 and CDR2 sequences are MNHEY and SMNVEV (reference sequence). The CDR3 region has the DNA TGTGCCAGCAAATCCCGCGAGCAGTACTTC. Translated, it gives CASKSREQYF.

V and J are TRBV29-1 and TRBJ2-5; TRBD2 matches 10 bases. The CDR3 extends over 14 amino acids. V shed 5 bases and J 5 bases; nucleotides not matched to a gene: 8. CDR1 and CDR2 (germline): SQVTM, ANQGSEA. CDR3 nucleotide sequence: TGCAGCGTTTTTTTTAGCGGGAGGAGGGAGACCCAGTACTTC. Translated, it gives CSVFFSGRRETQYF.

The V gene is TRBV12-5, the J gene TRBJ2-1; 13 nucleotides align to TRBD2. Germline V gene sequence: CDR1 LGHNT, CDR2 FRNRAP. Trimming at V came to 6 bases and at J to 4 bases, leaving 6 bases not matched to a gene. CDR3 length: 16 amino acids. The CDR3 coding sequence is TGTGCTAGTGGACCCCCGGGACTAGCGGGATACAATGAGCAGTTCTTC. Translation: CASGPPGLAGYNEQFF.

The V and J genes are TRBV10-2 and TRBJ1-6; no definite D call. The germline V and J ends were trimmed by 4 bases and 6 bases, with 10 bases remaining between them. The germline CDR1 and CDR2 sequences are WSHSY and SAAADI. CDR3 length equals 14 residues. The CDR3 region is CASSVERANSPLHF. Written as DNA, the CDR3 is TGCGCCAGCAGTGTTGAGAGGGCTAATTCACCCCTCCACTTT.

The chain employs TRBV3-1 (or the pseudogene TRBV3-2) and TRBJ2-7, with D possibly TRBD2 on 6 matching bases. CDR1 is LGHDT and CDR2 is YNNKEL in the germline V gene (reference sequence). This CDR3 is 16 amino acids long. Between the trimmed V and J ends, which lost 0 bases and 6 bases, there was a span of 18 bases. CDR3 nucleotide sequence: TGTGCCAGCAGCCAAGAATCTGGCGGGGCTTACGTCGAGCAGTACTTC. This codes for CASSQESGGAYVEQYF.

CDR3 in amino acids: CASSEYGTAQETQYF. The CDR3, as DNA: TGTGCCAGCAGTGAATATGGGACAGCACAAGAGACCCAGTACTTC. The gene calls are TRBV25-1 and TRBJ2-5; the match to TRBD1 covers 7 bases. V gave up 0 bases and J gave up 2 bases; unmatched junction bases: 3. This CDR3 has 15 residues. CDR1 is MGHDK and CDR2 is SYGVNS in the germline V gene.

This chain joins TRBV2 and TRBJ1-3; D remains ambiguous. Trimming cost V 2 bases and J 0 bases, with 8 bases left between them. The CDR3 length is 15 residues. Germline V gene lookup returns CDR1 SNHLY and CDR2 FYNNEI. The CDR3 region is CASSELSYSGNTIYF. CDR3 sequence (DNA): TGTGCCAGCAGTGAATTGAGCTACTCTGGAAACACCATATATTTT.

The chain combines TRBV6-5 with TRBJ1-4; a weak D match, TRBD1 (6 bases). Per germline, CDR1 MNHEY and CDR2 SVGAGI. The V end lost 6 bases, the J end lost 10 bases, and 18 bases lay between the germline ends. The CDR3 extends over 14 amino acids. The CDR3 DNA sequence: TGTGCCAGCAGGGGCTTCGACAGGCTAGGAAAACTGTTTTTT. Protein: CASRGFDRLGKLFF.

At least ten counts were recorded for this clone. The chain links TRBV19 to TRBJ2-1; D might be TRBD2 (5 bases). In germline, CDR1 is LNHDA, CDR2 SQIVND (reference sequence). This CDR3 has 13 amino acids. V was clipped by 7 bases and J by 6 bases, with 13 bases between them. CDR3 sequence reads: CASKVSGSNEQFF. CDR3 DNA sequence: TGTGCCAGTAAAGTCAGCGGTTCCAATGAGCAGTTCTTC.

This chain's CDR3 is CASSQREYSYNEQFF. CDR3 in DNA: TGTGCCAGCAGCCAGCGGGAGTATAGCTACAATGAGCAGTTCTTC. The gene calls are TRBV28 and TRBJ2-1; TRBD2 matches 8 bases. The CDR3 length is 15 residues. CDR1 is MDHEN and CDR2 is SYDVKM in the germline V gene. The V segment lost 6 bases and the J segment 3 bases; nucleotides outside the gene matches: 7.

This chain links TRBV5-6 with TRBJ2-7, with 10 nucleotides matching TRBD1. The ends lost 0 bases at V and 2 bases at J; junction bases unmatched: 5. There are 16 residues in the CDR3. Germline V CDR1 and CDR2: SGHDT, YYEEEE. The CDR3 DNA is TGTGCCAGCAGCTTGGGGCCGGGACAGGGGACCTACGAGCAGTACTTC. This gives the protein CASSLGPGQGTYEQYF. Using reference TRBV5-6 and TRBJ2-7 for the parts outside the CDR3, the full variable domain is DAGVTQSPTHLIKTRGQQVTLRCSPKSGHDTVSWYQQALGQGPQFIFQYYEEEERQRGNFPDRFSGHQFPNYSSELNVNALLLGDSALYLCASSLGPGQGTYEQYFGPGTRLTVT.

The CDR3 region has the DNA TGTGCCAGCAGTCTCGGATCGACGGGCGGGAGGTCGCGGCAGTTCTTC. This sequence encodes CASSLGSTGGRSRQFF. The V call is TRBV27, the J call TRBJ2-1; TRBD2 agrees at 8 bases. This CDR3 comprises 16 residues. Unmatched junction bases numbered 18, after V lost 5 bases and J lost 12 bases. Germline assignment: CDR1 MNHEY and CDR2 SMNVEV (reference sequence).

This clone was detected only once. The genes are TRBV25-1 and TRBJ1-2, with a tentative D call TRBD1 (5 bases). Trimming cost V 2 bases and J 5 bases, with 9 bases left between them. Germline-derived CDR1 and CDR2 are MGHDK and SYGVNS. There are 13 residues in the CDR3. The CDR3, as DNA: TGTGCCAGCAGTGAACGTCAGGGATATGGCTACACCTTC. As protein: CASSERQGYGYTF.

This clone was picked up one time. This chain connects TRBV3-1 (or the pseudogene TRBV3-2) to TRBJ2-1; 10 nucleotides line up with TRBD1. With 5 bases clipped from V and 6 bases from J, the junction kept 10 bases outside the gene matches. The CDR3 runs 16 residues. Germline V lookup: CDR1 LGHDT, CDR2 YNNKEL (reference sequence). The CDR3 protein is CASSLWTGGSANEQFF. The CDR3, as DNA: TGTGCCAGCAGCTTATGGACAGGGGGTTCGGCCAATGAGCAGTTCTTC.

The chain employs TRBV9 and TRBJ2-5, with 7 bases aligning to TRBD1. Germline loops: CDR1 SGDLS, CDR2 YYNGEE. The V and J ends lost 0 bases and 5 bases, in that order; junction bases with no gene match: 4. The CDR3 loop spans 14 amino acids. The CDR3 is CASSVGGQTETQYF. The CDR3 DNA reads TGTGCCAGCAGCGTAGGGGGACAGACGGAGACCCAGTACTTC. Full variable domain (remainder filled in from reference TRBV9 and TRBJ2-5): DSGVTQTPKHLITATGQRVTLRCSPRSGDLSVYWYQQSLDQGLQFLIQYYNGEERAKGNILERFSAQQFPDLHSELNLSSLELGDSALYFCASSVGGQTETQYFGPGTRLLVL.

The chain couples TRBV3-1 (or the pseudogene TRBV3-2) to TRBJ2-7; 7 nucleotides line up with TRBD1. This CDR3 has 13 amino acids. J was trimmed by 6 bases and V by 4 bases; bases with no gene match: 6. Germline values: CDR1 LGHDT, CDR2 YNNKEL (reference sequence). CDR3 bases: TGTGCCAGCAGCCGCCAGGACAGGACCGAGCAGTACTTC. Translating gives CASSRQDRTEQYF.

The chain carries TRBV19 and TRBJ2-3, with 8 bases aligning to TRBD2. CDR3 length equals 14 residues. Trimming at V came to 3 bases and at J to 4 bases, leaving 3 bases not matched to a gene. From germline, CDR1 is LNHDA and CDR2 SQIVND (reference sequence). CDR3 sequence: CASSIGRASDTQYF. Here the CDR3 DNA reads TGTGCCAGTAGTATCGGGAGGGCCTCAGATACGCAGTATTTT. Full variable domain (remainder filled in from reference TRBV19 and TRBJ2-3): DGGITQSPKYLFRKEGQNVTLSCEQNLNHDAMYWYRQDPGQGLRLIYYSQIVNDFQKGDIAEGYSVSREKKESFPLTVTSAQKNPTAFYLCASSIGRASDTQYFGPGTRLTVL.

V usage is TRBV24-1 and J usage is TRBJ2-1; a possible D gene is TRBD2 (7 bases). The CDR3 is 15 residues long. CDR1 and CDR2 (germline): KGHDR, SFDVKD. Trimming cost V 6 bases and J 5 bases, with 16 bases left between them. CDR3 amino acids: CATSPSGEGDNEQFF. The CDR3 DNA reads as TGTGCCACCAGTCCCTCGGGGGAGGGGGACAATGAGCAGTTCTTC.

The chain links TRBV7-2 to TRBJ1-3, with a tentative D call TRBD1 (5 bases). The CDR3 is made up of 14 amino acids. Trimming stripped 5 bases from V and 2 bases from J, with 10 bases between. The germline V gene encodes CDR1 SGHTA and CDR2 FQGNSA. The DNA of the CDR3 is TGTGCCAGCAGCAGAATCAGGGCTGGAAACACCATATATTTT. Translation: CASSRIRAGNTIYF.

The genes are TRBV28 and TRBJ2-7; 7 bases fit TRBD1. There are 13 residues in the CDR3. The germline CDR1 and CDR2 sequences are MDHEN and SYDVKM. The junction had 3 bases not matched to a gene; V was cut back by 5 bases and J by 2 bases. CDR3 residues: CASSGTDAYEQYF. Written as DNA, the CDR3 is TGTGCCAGCAGTGGGACAGACGCCTACGAGCAGTACTTC.

V is TRBV27 and J is TRBJ2-1; tentative D call: TRBD2 (5 bases). V lost 4 bases to trimming and J lost 6 bases, with 13 bases between them. Germline CDR1 and CDR2: MNHEY and SMNVEV (reference sequence). The CDR3 sequence is 14 residues long. The CDR3 DNA reads TGTGCCAGCAGTTCTGGGAGTCTCTTCAATGAGCAGTTCTTC. Translated, it gives CASSSGSLFNEQFF.

V gene TRBV3-1 (or the pseudogene TRBV3-2) combines with J gene TRBJ2-5, with 13 bases identical to TRBD2. The CDR3 spans 18 residues. Germline CDR1 and CDR2: LGHDT and YNNKEL (reference sequence). Trimming at V came to 4 bases and at J to 2 bases, leaving 10 bases not matched to a gene. The chain's CDR3 is CASSPNSPGLAGQETQYF. In nucleotides, the CDR3 is TGTGCCAGCAGCCCTAATTCCCCGGGACTAGCGGGACAAGAGACCCAGTACTTC.

Regarding this clone: The junction differs from germline at one of its ends, possibly a read error. The chain has TRBV5-1 and TRBJ2-7; TRBD1 matches 7 bases. Germline V CDR1 and CDR2: SGHRS, YFSETQ. The CDR3 spans 16 residues. In DNA, the CDR3 is TGCGCCAGCAGTTTGGAGAGGACAGGTGCTGGGGGAGAGCAGTACTTC. It yields the protein CASSLERTGAGGEQYF.

The J gene is TRBJ2-1, the V gene TRBV27, with TRBD1 as a possible D gene (6 bases). Germline CDR1 reads MNHEY; CDR2 reads SMNVEV (reference sequence). Between the trimmed V and J ends, which lost 7 bases and 0 bases, there was a span of 13 bases. This CDR3 region has 15 residues. The CDR3 sequence is CASKPDRSSYNEQFF. For the CDR3, the DNA is TGTGCCAGCAAGCCCGACAGGAGCTCCTACAATGAGCAGTTCTTC.

This clone was seen a handful of times. Other nucleotide sequences from this sample produce the same CDR3. The chain carries TRBV5-1 and TRBJ1-2, with 7 bases aligning to TRBD1. V shed 4 bases and J 5 bases; nucleotides not matched to a gene: 5. The length of the CDR3 is 13 residues. The germline V gene has CDR1 SGHRS and CDR2 YFSETQ. Written as DNA, the CDR3 is TGCGCCAGCAGCCCGGGACAGAGTTATGGCTACACCTTC. Its protein product is CASSPGQSYGYTF.

The chain links TRBV24-1 to TRBJ2-1; D ambiguous. The germline gives CDR1 KGHDR, CDR2 SFDVKD. V lost 1 base to trimming and J lost 0 bases, with 9 bases between them. The CDR3 covers 16 residues. The CDR3 sequence is CATSDLSSSSYNEQFF. In DNA, the CDR3 is TGTGCCACCAGTGATTTATCGTCGAGCTCCTACAATGAGCAGTTCTTC.

This clone was seen a handful of times. The chain has TRBV27 and TRBJ2-1; maybe TRBD2 (5 bases). CDR3 length equals 16 residues. Deletions cut 5 bases from V and 1 base from J, with 15 bases between. The germline V gene encodes CDR1 MNHEY and CDR2 SMNVEV (reference sequence). CDR3 sequence (DNA): TGTGCCAGCAGTCTAGCCGCTAGTCAGTCCTACAATGAGCAGTTCTTC. Residues: CASSLAASQSYNEQFF.

The chain joins TRBV6-5 to TRBJ2-3, with 8 bases fitting TRBD1. The CDR3 contains 12 residues. V lost 11 bases and J lost 3; bases outside the gene matches: 4. The germline V gene encodes CDR1 MNHEY and CDR2 SVGAGI. The CDR3 sequence is CAGRTGTDTQYF. Here the CDR3 DNA reads TGTGCCGGAAGGACAGGGACAGATACGCAGTATTTT.

The chain uses TRBV9 and TRBJ1-6, with D perhaps matching TRBD1 (6 bases). This CDR3 is built from 13 residues. Trimming took 9 bases from V and 5 from J, leaving 12 bases between them. Germline lookup yields CDR1 SGDLS and CDR2 YYNGEE. The CDR3 reads CATSRGNNSPLHF. DNA of the CDR3: TGTGCCACCTCCAGGGGAAATAATTCACCCCTCCACTTT.

The chain links TRBV5-1 to TRBJ1-3; the D is unclear. CDR3 length: 15 amino acids. Germline V gene sequence: CDR1 SGHRS, CDR2 YFSETQ. Trimming left V 0 bases short and J 0 bases short, with 7 bases between. The CDR3 here is CASSLGGHSGNTIYF. As DNA, the CDR3 is TGCGCCAGCAGCTTGGGCGGCCACTCTGGAAACACCATATATTTT.

The V and J genes are TRBV6-5 and TRBJ2-7, with 10 positions matching TRBD2. Germline V CDR1 and CDR2: MNHEY, SVGAGI. The junction had 9 bases not matched to a gene; V was cut back by 11 bases and J by 2 bases. This CDR3 is built from 14 residues. The CDR3 loop is CASKATSGPYEQYF. In DNA, the CDR3 is TGTGCCTCCAAGGCGACTAGCGGGCCCTACGAGCAGTACTTC.